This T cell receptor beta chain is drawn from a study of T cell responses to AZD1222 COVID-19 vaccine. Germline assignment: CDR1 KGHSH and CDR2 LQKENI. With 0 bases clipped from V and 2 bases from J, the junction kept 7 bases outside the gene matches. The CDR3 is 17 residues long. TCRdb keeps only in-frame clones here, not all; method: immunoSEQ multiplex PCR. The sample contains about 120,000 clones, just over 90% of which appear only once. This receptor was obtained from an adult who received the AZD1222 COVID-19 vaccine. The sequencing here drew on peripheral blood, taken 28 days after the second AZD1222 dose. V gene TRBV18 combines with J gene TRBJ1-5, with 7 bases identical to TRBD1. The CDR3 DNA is TGTGCCAGCTCACCACCGGTAGCAGGGGGGGGCAATCAGCCCCAGCATTTT. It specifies CASSPPVAGGGNQPQHF.